Listed below are T cell receptor beta chains from one sample, sequenced in a study of T cell responses to AZD1222 COVID-19 vaccine. TCRdb keeps only in-frame clones here, not all; method: immunoSEQ multiplex PCR. This sample yields 120,000 or so clones, of which 85% to 95% are seen a single time; 2.5% to 3% belongs to the top ten. The sample was peripheral blood, taken 28 days after the second AZD1222 dose. These receptors were collected from an adult who received the AZD1222 COVID-19 vaccine. The CDR3 runs from the conserved cysteine through the conserved F or W. Expanded clones get a size class; other rows say once, few or many, or leave the size out.

cdr3_aa clone_size v_call
CASSYDRGLTGELFF NA TRBV2
CASSFVVGGNEQFF NA TRBV5-8
CASSLESDTQYF NA TRBV5-1
CASSFSASGQFF NA TRBV5-1
CASSQTPTTEAFF NA TRBV6-2/TRBV6-3
CASSPRQPQHF NA TRBV5-8
CASSSSGGSTEAFF NA TRBV7-8
CASSLETESSYEQYF NA TRBV11-2
CASGITGPHYEQYF NA TRBV12-5
CASSFWGSQETQYF NA TRBV28
CASSLDIGPAKNIQYF NA TRBV7-9
CASIHLQGSKGEQYF NA TRBV6-5
CASSVAGVGGPRTDTQYF NA TRBV9
CASSELSSYNSPLHF NA TRBV25-1
CASSQVLTGGNYGYTF NA TRBV4-1
CASSLGSGGGAFF NA TRBV7-6
CATGWSQETQYF NA TRBV6-5
CSVYGTSGQETQYF NA TRBV29-1
CASRRVGCYTF NA TRBV21-1
CATSEGTGVGLGNEQFF NA TRBV24-1
CASSLLETGIGYGYTF NA TRBV5-1
CASSYSPSSYEQYF NA TRBV6-5
CASSLGSSYEQYF once TRBV6-5
CASSQAVTGNTGELFF NA TRBV4-1
CASSLEVYGIRTEAFF NA TRBV5-8
CASSHLDSNLGEKLFF NA TRBV5-4
CASSEPVGFNSPLHF NA TRBV2
CASSQGYAPVNQPQHF once TRBV4-2